The table lists the clone carrying this T cell receptor (beta chain) with a few counts. What it recognizes is unknown. Four subsets defined by CD45RA and CD27 were sorted after CD3, CD4, CD8 and live/dead staining. The data are from a study of naive and memory T cell subsets. Overall study findings and caveats: Over 95% of naive TCR sequences appeared only once after error correction, unlike memory subsets.

An equimolar mix of two oligonucleotides served as the beta constant-region primer for TRBC1 and TRBC2. Four rounds of PCR amplified the ligated cDNA using nested alpha and beta constant-region primers plus SP2. TCRdb analysed the UMI-ligation and nested PCR reads with MiXCR anew, one entry per CDR3 protein. Here the sample spans roughly 80,000 distinct CDR3 sequences, over 9% being singletons. V lost 5 bases and J lost 9; bases outside the gene matches: 16. The V gene's germline CDR1 is DFQATT and CDR2 SNEGSKA (reference sequence). The CDR3 has 16 residues. The rearrangement uses TRBV20-1 and TRBJ2-1; 10 bases fit TRBD2. The sample taken for sequencing was naive CD8+ T cells from blood. This sequence originates from a human donor in good health. CDR3 in DNA: TGCAGTGCTTTGGATCTGGGGAGCGGGAGGGCCACTGAGCAGTTCTTC. Amino acid sequence: CSALDLGSGRATEQFF.